The clone carrying this T cell receptor beta chain was seen repeatedly, ten times or more. Its antigen is not known. From germline, CDR1 is SGHVS and CDR2 FQNEAQ. Trimming took 5 bases from V and 4 from J; bases not matched to a gene: 10. The length of the CDR3 is 15 residues. One entry per CDR3 protein, called by TCRdb with MiXCR from the reads. The sample has some 200,000 distinct CDR3 sequences, 35% to 45% seen once. The data were taken from a study of T cell repertoires in cytomegalovirus infection. For the study at large: Well-studied HLA-B-restricted epitopes and recently identified HLA-C-restricted epitopes of CMV were both used in the study. Public TCR beta signatures indicated both CMV infection and matching HLA type.

Study conclusions and caveats: Public TCR beta family frequency separated CMV-and-HLA carriers, including in an independent cohort. Ex vivo responses were dominated by HLA-C-restricted CMV-specific TCR beta clonotypes.

The V call is TRBV7-8, the J call TRBJ1-2; 7 nucleotides match TRBD1. This sequence was found in a human donor in good health (CMV status not recorded). Some clones in this sample may be carry-over from other donors' samples. The specimen comprised CD8+ T cells from cultured PBMCs, sampled from culture after CMV antigen stimulation. CDR3 nucleotide sequence: TGTGCCAGCAGCCCTCGGGCAGGGGGTACCTATGGCTACACCTTC. Protein: CASSPRAGGTYGYTF.